The 6 T cell receptor beta chains below were found in one sample sequenced in a study of T-cell memory formation after mild COVID-19. TCRdb fed the 5' RACE reads into MiXCR, producing one record per CDR3 protein. The top ten clones hold more than 10% of a sample with under 650,000 distinct CDR3 sequences, about a sixth of them seen once. Sequencing used PBMCs or a T cell subset sorted from them (not recorded which). These receptors were obtained from an adult woman who had mild COVID-19 (a few samples of this study predate the infection). Cell type and time point are not known.

This clonotype was found a few times. This chain joins TRBV7-9 and TRBJ2-3; a weak D match, TRBD1 (5 bases). This CDR3 is built from 15 residues. Trimming took 4 bases from V and 1 from J, leaving 12 bases between them. Germline V gene lookup returns CDR1 SEHNR and CDR2 FQNEAQ (reference sequence). The CDR3 spells CASSSKGQRTDTQYF. CDR3 nucleotides: TGTGCCAGCAGCTCCAAGGGGCAGCGCACAGATACGCAGTATTTT.

This clonotype was counted a few times. The chain has TRBV4-3 and TRBJ2-3, with D tentatively TRBD2 (5 bases). Germline loops: CDR1 LGHNA, CDR2 YSLEER. The germline V and J ends were trimmed by 0 bases and 0 bases, with 10 bases remaining between them. The CDR3 consists of 16 residues. Here the CDR3 DNA reads TGCGCCAGCAGCCAAGAAGTAGCGACTAGCACAGATACGCAGTATTTT. Protein: CASSQEVATSTDTQYF.

The J gene is TRBJ1-5, the V gene TRBV6-2 or TRBV6-3; 9 bases map to TRBD1. The V gene's germline CDR1 is MNHEY and CDR2 SVGEGT. J lost 4 bases, V lost 4 bases, and 5 bases had no gene match. CDR3 size: 15 residues. CDR3 nucleotide sequence: TGTGCCAGCAGTTCCGGACAGGGGCCTAATCAGCCCCAGCATTTT. It codes for CASSSGQGPNQPQHF.

The sample holds many counts of this clonotype. J is TRBJ2-4 and V is TRBV6-5; 7 nucleotides agree with TRBD2. Germline assignment: CDR1 MNHEY and CDR2 SVGAGI. Germline trimming cut 4 bases from V and 7 bases from J; bases unmatched to any gene: 10. There are 15 residues in the CDR3. The CDR3 region is CASSSWAGDGNIQYF. In DNA form, the CDR3 reads TGTGCCAGCAGTTCCTGGGCGGGGGATGGGAACATTCAGTACTTC.

This clonotype occurred many times. V is TRBV6-1 and J is TRBJ2-2; 10 nucleotides align to TRBD2. Trimming at V came to 5 bases and at J to 1 base, leaving 4 bases not matched to a gene. The CDR3 sequence is 16 residues long. In germline, CDR1 is MNHNS, CDR2 SASEGT. For the CDR3, the DNA is TGTGCCAGCAGTAGACTAGCGGGCCAGAACACCGGGGAGCTGTTTTTT. This codes for CASSRLAGQNTGELFF.

At least ten counts were recorded for this clonotype. The chain recombines TRBV6-2 or TRBV6-3 with TRBJ2-1, with 10 bases lining up with TRBD1. Looked up from germline, CDR1 is MNHEY and CDR2 is SVGEGT. Losses at the gene ends were 6 bases for V and 9 bases for J; bases not matched to a gene: 11. The length of the CDR3 is 15 residues. CDR3 sequence reads: CASRPGTGEVSEQFF. CDR3 DNA sequence: TGTGCCAGCAGACCCGGGACAGGGGAAGTTAGTGAGCAGTTCTTC.